These T cell receptor beta chains were read from a single sample in a study of T cell responses to AZD1222 COVID-19 vaccine. Sequencing used immunoSEQ multiplex PCR; TCRdb keeps in-frame clones, though not all of them. The sample lists about 150,000 clones, about 91% occurring once. The starting material was peripheral blood, obtained on day 0 of AZD1222 vaccination. These receptors were collected from an adult in good health. Both conserved end residues are part of each CDR3. A D gene is named only where the DNA matches it firmly. Size is stated for part of the rows, as once, few or many counts, or as a class when the clone is expanded.

size: .
D: .
J: TRBJ1-1
V: TRBV2
CDR3: CASSGVQGWGTEAFF
DNA: TGTGCCAGCAGTGGGGTTCAGGGGTGGGGCACTGAAGCTTTCTTT

size: once
D: .
J: TRBJ1-1
V: TRBV5-1
CDR3: CASRNGGGNTEAFF
DNA: TGCGCCAGCAGAAATGGCGGGGGGAACACTGAAGCTTTCTTT

size: .
D: .
J: TRBJ2-4
V: TRBV5-4
CDR3: CASSSRDGEEDGIQYF
DNA: TGTGCCAGCAGCTCGAGGGACGGAGAGGAGGATGGCATTCAGTACTTC

size: .
D: TRBD1
J: TRBJ1-4
V: TRBV11-2
CDR3: CASSLTPGQGNEKLFF
DNA: TGTGCCAGCAGCTTAACCCCGGGACAGGGGAATGAAAAACTGTTTTTT

size: .
D: .
J: TRBJ1-5
V: TRBV2
CDR3: CASSEVTVNQPQHF
DNA: TGTGCCAGCAGTGAAGTCACAGTTAATCAGCCCCAGCATTTT

size: .
D: .
J: TRBJ1-2
V: TRBV28
CDR3: CASSGPHPGYTF
DNA: TGTGCCAGCAGTGGACCCCATCCTGGCTACACCTTC

size: .
D: TRBD1
J: TRBJ2-5
V: TRBV5-1
CDR3: CASSLLTGTDQETQYF
DNA: TGCGCCAGCAGCTTGCTGACCGGGACAGACCAAGAGACCCAGTACTTC

size: .
D: .
J: TRBJ2-3
V: TRBV5-8
CDR3: CASRASISDTQYF
DNA: TGTGCCAGCAGAGCTAGCATCTCAGATACGCAGTATTTT

size: .
D: .
J: TRBJ1-2
V: TRBV29-1
CDR3: CSLRETYNYGYTF
DNA: TGCAGCCTTAGGGAGACCTATAACTATGGCTACACCTTC

size: .
D: .
J: TRBJ2-1
V: TRBV4-3
CDR3: CASSQEQVVYNEQFF
DNA: TGCGCCAGCAGCCAAGAACAGGTCGTCTACAATGAGCAGTTCTTC

size: .
D: TRBD1
J: TRBJ2-2
V: TRBV10-1
CDR3: CASVQGQGPGELFF
DNA: TGCGCCAGCGTCCAAGGACAGGGCCCCGGGGAGCTGTTTTTT

size: .
D: .
J: TRBJ1-6
V: TRBV7-6
CDR3: CASSLVLYGNSPLHF
DNA: TGTGCCAGCAGCTTAGTTCTATATGGGAATTCACCCCTCCACTTT

size: .
D: TRBD1
J: TRBJ1-4
V: TRBV30
CDR3: CAWGPGQGREKLFF
DNA: TGTGCCTGGGGGCCGGGACAGGGTCGAGAAAAACTGTTTTTT

size: .
D: .
J: TRBJ2-7
V: TRBV6-5
CDR3: CASTSHGEGGYEQYF
DNA: TGTGCCAGCACCTCTCATGGGGAGGGGGGCTACGAGCAGTACTTC

size: .
D: .
J: TRBJ2-6
V: TRBV3-1/TRBV3-2
CDR3: CASSQDLGSGANVLTF
DNA: TGTGCCAGCAGCCAAGATCTGGGCTCTGGGGCCAACGTCCTGACTTTC

size: .
D: .
J: TRBJ2-7
V: TRBV21-1
CDR3: CASSKAIRRQGEYEQYF
DNA: TGTGCCAGCAGCAAAGCAATTAGAAGACAGGGTGAGTACGAGCAGTACTTC

size: .
D: .
J: TRBJ1-2
V: TRBV10-3
CDR3: CAISGNSFYGYTF
DNA: TGTGCCATCAGTGGGAACAGCTTCTATGGCTACACCTTC

size: .
D: .
J: TRBJ1-4
V: TRBV5-6
CDR3: CASSSTGSGKLFF
DNA: TGTGCCAGCAGTTCCACAGGGAGCGGAAAACTGTTTTTT

size: .
D: .
J: TRBJ2-6
V: TRBV25-1
CDR3: CASSEYYPGVLTF
DNA: TGTGCCAGCAGTGAATATTACCCCGGCGTCCTGACTTTC

size: .
D: .
J: TRBJ1-1
V: TRBV30
CDR3: CAWSVQLLTEAFF
DNA: TGTGCCTGGAGTGTGCAGCTTCTCACTGAAGCTTTCTTT

size: .
D: .
J: TRBJ2-5
V: TRBV15
CDR3: CATSRAGEQETQYF
DNA: TGTGCCACCAGCAGAGCTGGAGAGCAAGAGACCCAGTACTTC

size: .
D: .
J: TRBJ1-1
V: TRBV28
CDR3: CASKEGGFTEAFF
DNA: TGTGCCAGCAAGGAGGGAGGGTTCACTGAAGCTTTCTTT

size: few
D: .
J: TRBJ2-2
V: TRBV7-3
CDR3: CASSSQGSGLTGELFF
DNA: TGTGCCAGCAGCTCCCAAGGAAGCGGCTTGACCGGGGAGCTGTTTTTT

size: .
D: TRBD2
J: TRBJ2-1
V: TRBV5-1
CDR3: CASSLGTSGVEQFF
DNA: TGCGCCAGCAGCCTGGGGACTAGCGGAGTTGAGCAGTTCTTC

size: once
D: .
J: TRBJ1-1
V: TRBV30
CDR3: CAWILWEEAFF
DNA: TGTGCCTGGATACTCTGGGAAGAAGCTTTCTTT

size: .
D: TRBD2
J: TRBJ2-5
V: TRBV14
CDR3: CAGREGETQYF
DNA: TGTGCCGGCCGGGAGGGGGAGACCCAGTACTTC

size: .
D: TRBD2
J: TRBJ2-7
V: TRBV10-1
CDR3: CASSELSGGHEQYF
DNA: TGCGCCAGCAGTGAGCTGAGCGGGGGCCACGAGCAGTACTTC

size: .
D: .
J: TRBJ2-2
V: TRBV27
CDR3: CASSFQSDRSTGELFF
DNA: TGTGCCAGCAGTTTCCAGAGCGACAGGAGCACCGGGGAGCTGTTTTTT

size: .
D: .
J: TRBJ2-7
V: TRBV19
CDR3: CASSIAGYEQYF
DNA: TGTGCCAGCAGTATAGCCGGCTACGAGCAGTACTTC

size: .
D: TRBD2
J: TRBJ2-2
V: TRBV2
CDR3: CASSEPGLAPGELFF
DNA: TGTGCCAGCAGCGAGCCGGGACTAGCTCCCGGGGAGCTGTTTTTT

size: .
D: TRBD2
J: TRBJ2-3
V: TRBV2
CDR3: CASSEAWGTSGGHTDTQYF
DNA: TGTGCCAGCAGTGAAGCATGGGGGACTAGCGGGGGGCACACAGATACGCAGTATTTT

size: few
D: TRBD1
J: TRBJ1-1
V: TRBV4-1
CDR3: CASSQQDREGTEAFF
DNA: TGCGCCAGCAGCCAGCAGGACAGGGAGGGCACTGAAGCTTTCTTT

size: once
D: .
J: TRBJ2-5
V: TRBV11-1
CDR3: CASGLEYQETQYF
DNA: TGTGCCAGCGGACTCGAGTACCAAGAGACCCAGTACTTC

size: .
D: .
J: TRBJ2-2
V: TRBV2
CDR3: CASKGLASTGELFF
DNA: TGTGCCAGCAAAGGGCTAGCGAGCACCGGGGAGCTGTTTTTT

size: .
D: TRBD1
J: TRBJ1-4
V: TRBV5-5
CDR3: CASSPRTGQGYEKLFF
DNA: TGTGCCAGCAGCCCTCGGACGGGACAGGGATATGAAAAACTGTTTTTT

size: .
D: .
J: TRBJ2-2
V: TRBV9
CDR3: CASSAKRGELFF
DNA: TGTGCCAGCAGCGCTAAGAGGGGGGAGCTGTTTTTT

size: .
D: .
J: TRBJ2-1
V: TRBV7-3
CDR3: CASSWGLSSYNEQFF
DNA: TGTGCCAGCAGCTGGGGACTGAGCTCCTACAATGAGCAGTTCTTC

size: .
D: .
J: TRBJ1-1
V: TRBV30
CDR3: CAWSVVVNTEAFF
DNA: TGTGCCTGGAGTGTAGTAGTGAACACTGAAGCTTTCTTT

size: .
D: .
J: TRBJ1-4
V: TRBV3-1/TRBV3-2
CDR3: CASSPRAGNEKLFF
DNA: TGTGCCAGCAGCCCCCGGGCCGGGAATGAAAAACTGTTTTTT

size: few
D: TRBD2
J: TRBJ2-7
V: TRBV10-3
CDR3: CAISESGLGSYEQYF
DNA: TGTGCCATCAGTGAGTCGGGACTAGGGTCCTACGAGCAGTACTTC

size: .
D: .
J: TRBJ1-5
V: TRBV6-5
CDR3: CASSYSGVAQPQHF
DNA: TGTGCCAGCAGTTACTCTGGGGTAGCTCAGCCCCAGCATTTT

size: .
D: .
J: TRBJ1-1
V: TRBV2
CDR3: CASQPGTEEAFF
DNA: TGTGCCAGCCAACCCGGGACCGAAGAAGCTTTCTTT

size: .
D: .
J: TRBJ2-3
V: TRBV4-3
CDR3: CASSQGGRGTQYF
DNA: TGCGCCAGCAGCCAAGGCGGACGCGGTACGCAGTATTTT

size: .
D: .
J: TRBJ1-4
V: TRBV6-5
CDR3: CASSYSETGPARRLFF
DNA: TGTGCCAGCAGTTACTCGGAGACAGGCCCTGCCCGTCGACTGTTTTTT

size: once
D: TRBD1
J: TRBJ2-5
V: TRBV10-3
CDR3: CAIRTGGGQETQYF
DNA: TGTGCCATCAGAACAGGGGGCGGCCAAGAGACCCAGTACTTC

size: .
D: .
J: TRBJ2-7
V: TRBV18
CDR3: CASSPASLGGSEQYF
DNA: TGTGCCAGCTCACCCGCGTCGTTAGGGGGTTCCGAGCAGTACTTC

size: .
D: .
J: TRBJ1-6
V: TRBV6-2/TRBV6-3
CDR3: CASSYGSGTIYNSPLHF
DNA: TGTGCCAGCAGTTACGGGTCCGGGACGATCTATAATTCACCCCTCCACTTT

size: .
D: TRBD1
J: TRBJ1-5
V: TRBV4-3
CDR3: CASSQDHRGQPQHF
DNA: TGCGCCAGCAGCCAAGATCACAGGGGTCAGCCCCAGCATTTT

size: .
D: TRBD1
J: TRBJ2-5
V: TRBV28
CDR3: CASTLNRGMETQYF
DNA: TGTGCCAGCACCCTAAACAGGGGGATGGAGACCCAGTACTTC

size: .
D: .
J: TRBJ2-1
V: TRBV5-1
CDR3: CASSFGAPQSNEQFF
DNA: TGCGCCAGCAGCTTCGGGGCCCCTCAGTCGAATGAGCAGTTCTTC

size: .
D: .
J: TRBJ1-1
V: TRBV24-1
CDR3: CATSDRGKGAFF
DNA: TGTGCCACCAGTGACCGCGGGAAGGGAGCTTTCTTT

size: .
D: .
J: TRBJ2-7
V: TRBV5-4
CDR3: CASSIPLSEQYF
DNA: TGTGCCAGCAGCATCCCTTTGTCCGAGCAGTACTTC